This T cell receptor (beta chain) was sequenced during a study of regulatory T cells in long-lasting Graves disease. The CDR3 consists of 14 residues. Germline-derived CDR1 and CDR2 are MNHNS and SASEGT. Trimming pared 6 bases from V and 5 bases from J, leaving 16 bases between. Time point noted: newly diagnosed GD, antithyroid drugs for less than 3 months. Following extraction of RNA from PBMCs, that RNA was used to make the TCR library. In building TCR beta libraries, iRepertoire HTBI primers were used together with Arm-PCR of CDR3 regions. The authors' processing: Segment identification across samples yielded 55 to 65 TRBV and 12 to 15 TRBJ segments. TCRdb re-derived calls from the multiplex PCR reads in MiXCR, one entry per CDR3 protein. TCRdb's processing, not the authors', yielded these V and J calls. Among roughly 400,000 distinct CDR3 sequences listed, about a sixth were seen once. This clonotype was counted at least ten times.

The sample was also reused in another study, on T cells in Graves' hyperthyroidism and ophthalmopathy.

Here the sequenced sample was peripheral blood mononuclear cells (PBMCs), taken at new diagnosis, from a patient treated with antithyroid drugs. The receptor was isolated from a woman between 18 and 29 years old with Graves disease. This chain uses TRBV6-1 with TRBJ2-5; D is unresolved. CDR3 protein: CASRVQGRIETQYF. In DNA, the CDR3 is TGTGCCAGCAGGGTACAAGGTCGGATCGAGACCCAGTACTTC.